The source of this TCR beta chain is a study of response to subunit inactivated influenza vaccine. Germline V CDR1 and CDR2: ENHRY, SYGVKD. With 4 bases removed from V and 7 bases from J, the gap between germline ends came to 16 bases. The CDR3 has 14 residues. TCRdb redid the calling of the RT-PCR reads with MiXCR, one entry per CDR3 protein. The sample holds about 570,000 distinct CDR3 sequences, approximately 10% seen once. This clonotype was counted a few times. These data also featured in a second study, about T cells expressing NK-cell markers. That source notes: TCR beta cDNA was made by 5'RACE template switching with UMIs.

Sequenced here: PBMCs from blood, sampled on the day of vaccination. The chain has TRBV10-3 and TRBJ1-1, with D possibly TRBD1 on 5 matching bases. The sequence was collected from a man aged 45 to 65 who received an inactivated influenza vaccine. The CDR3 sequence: CAISARGEIVEAFF. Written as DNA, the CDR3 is TGTGCCATCAGTGCCCGAGGGGAAATCGTTGAAGCTTTCTTT.